One and the same sample provided the 23 T cell receptor beta chains below, sequenced in a study of neurological immune-mediated disorders. TCRdb itself ran the 5' RACE reads through MiXCR, one entry per CDR3 protein. The sample shows 50,000 to 60,000 distinct CDR3 sequences, over 3.5% of them seen only once. Sequences were obtained from CD4+ T cells from blood. The receptors derive from a woman between 40 and 50 years old with multiple sclerosis.

Concerning this clonotype itself: This may be a read error, as it is one base from a much larger clone. The chain joins TRBV2 to TRBJ2-2; 9 bases fit TRBD2. The CDR3 is 15 amino acids. CDR1 is SNHLY and CDR2 is FYNNEI in the germline V gene. This CDR3 is CASRGVTSGSGERFF. DNA of the CDR3: TGTGCCAGCAGGGGAGTGACTAGCGGTTCCGGGGAGCGGTTTTTT. The complete variable domain, with remaining parts taken from reference TRBV2 and TRBJ2-2, reads EPEVTQTPSHQVTQMGQEVILRCVPISNHLYFYWYRQILGQKVEFLVSFYNNEISEKSEIFDDQFSVERPDGSNFTLKIRSTKLEDSAMYFCASRGVTSGSGERFFGEGSRLTVL.

Many counts were recorded for this clonotype. The chain employs TRBV11-2 and TRBJ1-2; D unresolved. V dropped 1 base and J dropped 6 bases, with 3 bases sitting between them. CDR1 and CDR2 (germline): SGHAT, FQNNGV. The CDR3 is made up of 11 amino acids. The CDR3 region has the DNA TGTGCCAGCAGCTTAGGGGATGGCTACACCTTC. This gives the protein CASSLGDGYTF.

This clonotype was recorded at least ten times. This chain joins TRBV4-1 and TRBJ2-3; TRBD2 might be the D (5 bases). The CDR3 runs 15 residues. Looked up from germline, CDR1 is MGHRA and CDR2 is YSYEKL. Deletions cut 2 bases from V and 3 bases from J, with 12 bases between. The CDR3 is CASSQSLAGTDTQYF. The CDR3, as DNA: TGCGCCAGCAGCCAATCCCTAGCCGGTACAGATACGCAGTATTTT.

This clonotype was seen many times. The chain links TRBV12-3 or TRBV12-4 to TRBJ2-7; D unresolved. Trimming left V 2 bases short and J 3 bases short, with 5 bases between. The CDR3 contains 12 residues. The chain's CDR3 is CASSLYGYEQYF. CDR3 sequence (DNA): TGTGCCAGCAGTTTATACGGCTACGAGCAGTACTTC.

This clonotype has at least ten counts. V usage is TRBV20-1 and J usage is TRBJ2-1; unclear D gene. The CDR3 loop spans 11 amino acids. V lost 5 bases, J lost 9 bases, and 11 bases lay in between. Germline CDR1 is DFQATT and CDR2 is SNEGSKA (reference sequence). The CDR3 DNA reads as TGCAGTGCTCGGCGAACGGCTGAGCAGTTCTTC. Amino acids: CSARRTAEQFF.

This clonotype came up a few times. This chain joins TRBV7-8 and TRBJ2-7, with D possibly being TRBD2 (7 bases). The length of the CDR3 is 13 residues. Germline V CDR1 and CDR2: SGHVS, FQNEAQ. V lost 4 bases, J lost 4 bases, and 11 bases lay in between. CDR3 residues: CASSWGGRYEQYF. In DNA form, the CDR3 reads TGTGCCAGCAGCTGGGGGGGGCGATACGAGCAGTACTTC.

At least ten counts were recorded for this clonotype. The chain employs TRBV20-1 and TRBJ1-5; D unresolved. V was pared by 3 bases and J by 6 bases, with 15 bases between. CDR1 is DFQATT, CDR2 SNEGSKA, per germline (reference sequence). The CDR3 length is 14 residues. CDR3 DNA sequence: TGCAGTGCTAGCCGGACTATGGTCGGTCAGCCCCAGCATTTT. Protein sequence: CSASRTMVGQPQHF.

In its sample, this clonotype was seen many times. This chain joins TRBV27 and TRBJ2-7, with 7 bases fitting TRBD1. V lost 5 bases to trimming and J lost 2 bases; unmatched junction nucleotides: 6. Looked up from germline, CDR1 is MNHEY and CDR2 is SMNVEV (reference sequence). This CDR3 comprises 14 residues. Here the CDR3 reads CASSKRQGPYEQYF. In nucleotides, the CDR3 is TGTGCCAGCAGTAAAAGACAGGGACCCTACGAGCAGTACTTC.

This clonotype showed up many times. V usage is TRBV4-2 and J usage is TRBJ1-1; no clear D. The CDR3 is 17 amino acids. Per the germline V gene, CDR1 is LGHNA and CDR2 is YNFKEQ. With 1 base removed from V and 4 bases from J, the gap between germline ends came to 19 bases. CDR3 in amino acids: CASSQGSEGRYSTEAFF. CDR3 nucleotide sequence: TGTGCCAGCAGCCAAGGGTCGGAGGGCCGCTATTCCACTGAAGCTTTCTTT.

This clonotype was observed many times. Written as DNA, the CDR3 is TGTGCCAGCAGTTTGCGGAGAGTGTACGAGCAGTACTTC. Translated: CASSLRRVYEQYF. The chain links TRBV12-3 or TRBV12-4 to TRBJ2-7; D is ambiguous. The CDR3 has 13 residues. Trimming took 3 bases from V and 4 from J, leaving 10 bases between them.

This clonotype has a count of ten or more. The chain recombines TRBV5-1 with TRBJ1-2, with D uncertain. CDR1 and CDR2 from the germline V gene are SGHRS and YFSETQ. The CDR3 has 13 amino acids. Trimming shortened V by 4 bases and J by 5 bases, and 12 bases separated the two germline ends. The CDR3 region is CASSPVLGYGYTF. The CDR3 DNA is TGCGCCAGCAGCCCGGTTCTGGGGTATGGCTACACCTTC.

This clonotype was counted only a few times. The chain links TRBV29-1 to TRBJ1-1; 7 nucleotides align to TRBD1. Germline V gene sequence: CDR1 SQVTM, CDR2 ANQGSEA. There are 13 residues in the CDR3. Trimming cost V 4 bases and J 7 bases; bases outside gene matches: 9. CDR3 in DNA: TGCAGCGTTGTAGGTGAGGGGGCTAATGAAGCTTTCTTT. It translates to CSVVGEGANEAFF.

This clonotype showed up many times. The chain joins TRBV3-1 to TRBJ2-7; tentatively, D is TRBD1 or TRBD2 (6 bases each). Germline V gives CDR1 LGHDT, CDR2 YNNKEL (reference sequence). The germline V and J ends were trimmed by 0 bases and 5 bases, with 8 bases remaining between them. This CDR3 spans 13 amino acids. For the CDR3, the DNA is TGTGCCAGCAGCCAAGATAGGGGGGACGAGCAGTACTTC. Translated, it gives CASSQDRGDEQYF.

There are many counts of this clonotype. CDR3 sequence reads: CASSKGTMGETQYF. The CDR3, as DNA: TGCGCCAGCAGCAAAGGGACGATGGGAGAGACCCAGTACTTC. The chain carries TRBV5-1 and TRBJ2-5, with D perhaps assigned TRBD1 or TRBD2 (5 bases each). With 4 bases removed from V and 4 bases from J, the gap between germline ends came to 14 bases. CDR1 and CDR2 from the germline V gene are SGHRS and YFSETQ. CDR3 length: 14 amino acids.

This clonotype has at least ten counts. The gene calls are TRBV24-1 and TRBJ2-1, with D perhaps matching TRBD1 (5 bases). CDR3 size: 14 residues. Germline CDR1 reads KGHDR; CDR2 reads SFDVKD. V was trimmed by 1 base and J by 8 bases, leaving 11 bases between them. The CDR3 here is CATSDLKGVDEQFF. CDR3 bases: TGTGCCACCAGTGATTTAAAAGGGGTTGATGAGCAGTTCTTC.

The sample holds many counts of this clonotype. The CDR3 region has the DNA TGTGCCAGCAGTGAGGCAGGGGGCGCGGATACGCAGTATTTT. Its translation is CASSEAGGADTQYF. The chain carries TRBV25-1 and TRBJ2-3, with 8 bases aligning to TRBD1. Looked up from germline, CDR1 is MGHDK and CDR2 is SYGVNS. CDR3 size: 14 residues. Trimming cost V 3 bases and J 6 bases; bases outside gene matches: 5.

This clonotype was counted many times. The CDR3 region is CASSQVGIAIHNEQFF. The DNA for the CDR3 is TGCGCCAGCAGCCAAGTGGGGATAGCGATCCACAATGAGCAGTTCTTC. V usage is TRBV4-1 and J usage is TRBJ2-1; tentative D call: TRBD2 (5 bases). This CDR3 is 16 amino acids long. In germline, CDR1 is MGHRA, CDR2 YSYEKL. Trimming cost V 1 base and J 5 bases, with 15 bases left between them.

This clonotype was counted many times. J is TRBJ1-2 and V is TRBV24-1; D is undetermined. CDR1 KGHDR and CDR2 SFDVKD come from the germline V gene. Trimming shortened V by 3 bases and J by 7 bases, and 14 bases separated the two germline ends. The CDR3 contains 14 residues. CDR3 coding DNA: TGTGCCACCAGTGATCTTCAGAGGGAGGGTGGCTACACCTTC. Translation gives CATSDLQREGGYTF.

This clonotype occurred many times. The V call is TRBV5-1, the J call TRBJ2-3, with D possibly called TRBD1 or TRBD2 (5 bases each). Germline assignment: CDR1 SGHRS and CDR2 YFSETQ. Trimming took off 4 bases at V and 6 bases at J, with 15 bases between the two ends. The CDR3 contains 14 residues. DNA for the CDR3: TGCGCCAGCAGCCCTCGCCCGGGGCCGGATACGCAGTATTTT. Translation: CASSPRPGPDTQYF.

This clonotype was counted at least ten times. The chain couples TRBV19 to TRBJ1-3, with D unclear. In germline, CDR1 is LNHDA, CDR2 SQIVND (reference sequence). The CDR3 length is 13 residues. CDR3 nucleotide sequence: TGTGACGTACACCCGACTGCGGGAAACACCATATATTTT. Protein sequence: CDVHPTAGNTIYF.

This clonotype was observed at least ten times. The chain carries TRBV5-1 and TRBJ1-4; D remains ambiguous. V lost 3 bases and J lost 0, with 6 bases in between. The CDR3 consists of 14 residues. CDR1 and CDR2 from the germline V gene are SGHRS and YFSETQ. DNA for the CDR3: TGCGCCAGCAGCTACCTTCCAACTAATGAAAAACTGTTTTTT. Its protein is CASSYLPTNEKLFF.

There are many counts of this clonotype. This sequence joins TRBV7-9 and TRBJ1-2; no clear D. This CDR3 is built from 13 residues. Germline V gene sequence: CDR1 SEHNR, CDR2 FQNEAQ (reference sequence). V dropped 2 bases and J dropped 4 bases, with 8 bases sitting between them. The CDR3 reads CASSLISVYGYTF. In nucleotides, the CDR3 is TGTGCCAGCAGCTTAATCTCTGTCTATGGCTACACCTTC. Full variable domain (remainder filled in from reference TRBV7-9 and TRBJ1-2): DTGVSQNPRHKITKRGQNVTFRCDPISEHNRLYWYRQTLGQGPEFLTYFQNEAQLEKSRLLSDRFSAERPKGSFSTLEIQRTEQGDSAMYLCASSLISVYGYTFGSGTRLTVV.

This clonotype was counted many times. The chain links TRBV5-1 to TRBJ2-3; D uncertain. This CDR3 region has 16 residues. Trimming left V 0 bases short and J 1 base short, with 12 bases between. Germline V gene lookup returns CDR1 SGHRS and CDR2 YFSETQ. CDR3 in amino acids: CASSLALRSRTDTQYF. DNA for the CDR3: TGCGCCAGCAGCTTGGCACTCCGATCCCGCACAGATACGCAGTATTTT.